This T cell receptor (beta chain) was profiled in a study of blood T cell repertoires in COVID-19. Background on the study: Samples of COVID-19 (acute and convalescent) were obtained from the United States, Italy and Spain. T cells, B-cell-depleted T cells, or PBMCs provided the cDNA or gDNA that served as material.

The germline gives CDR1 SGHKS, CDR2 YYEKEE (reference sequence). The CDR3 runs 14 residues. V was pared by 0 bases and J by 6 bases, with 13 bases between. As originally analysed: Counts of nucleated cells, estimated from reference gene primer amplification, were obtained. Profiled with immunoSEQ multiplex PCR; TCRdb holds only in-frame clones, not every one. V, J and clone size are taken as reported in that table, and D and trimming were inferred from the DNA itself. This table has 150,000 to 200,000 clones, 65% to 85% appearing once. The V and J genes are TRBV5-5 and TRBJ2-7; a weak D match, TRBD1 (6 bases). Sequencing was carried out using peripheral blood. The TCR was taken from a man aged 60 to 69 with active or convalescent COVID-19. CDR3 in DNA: TGTGCCAGCAGCTTGGTAGGGGGTTGGCGCGAGCAGTACTTC. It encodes CASSLVGGWREQYF.